Following are 32 T cell receptor beta chains from one sample sequenced in a study of T cell responses to AZD1222 COVID-19 vaccine. Clones were sequenced by immunoSEQ multiplex PCR, and TCRdb holds only the in-frame ones, with some missing. This table holds about 140,000 clones, 70% to 90% found once. Here the sequenced sample was peripheral blood, taken on day 0 of AZD1222 vaccination. Source of these receptors: an adult in good health.

This rearrangement joins TRBV5-1 to TRBJ1-1; D may be TRBD1 (5 bases). The germline CDR1 and CDR2 sequences are SGHRS and YFSETQ. The CDR3 runs to 15 residues. V lost 0 bases to trimming and J lost 0 bases, with 9 bases between them. The CDR3 coding sequence is TGCGCCAGCAGCTTGGCCTCGGGGCTGAACACTGAAGCTTTCTTT. The encoded protein is CASSLASGLNTEAFF.

The chain uses TRBV12-3 or TRBV12-4 and TRBJ1-4; D is undetermined. V was clipped by 6 bases and J by 4 bases, with 9 bases between them. The CDR3 has 13 residues. This CDR3 is CASRTEYNEKLFF. The CDR3 bases are TGTGCCAGCAGGACGGAGTATAATGAAAAACTGTTTTTT.

This chain uses TRBV6-5 with TRBJ1-3; D ambiguous. V lost 5 bases, J lost 1 base, and 6 bases lay in between. From germline, CDR1 is MNHEY and CDR2 SVGAGI. The CDR3 has 13 amino acids. As DNA, the CDR3 is TGTGCCAGCAGTAAGAGGTCTGGAAACACCATATATTTT. Its protein product is CASSKRSGNTIYF.

This chain uses TRBV4-2 with TRBJ2-1; maybe TRBD2 (5 bases). The CDR3 has 16 amino acids. V was clipped by 5 bases and J by 0 bases, with 14 bases between them. Germline-derived CDR1 and CDR2 are LGHNA and YNFKEQ. The CDR3, as DNA: TGTGCCAGCAGCGATCGAGCGGAGAGCTCCTACAATGAGCAGTTCTTC. It yields the protein CASSDRAESSYNEQFF.

The chain carries TRBV27 and TRBJ2-3; TRBD1 agrees at 10 bases. V was pared by 8 bases and J by 0 bases, with 5 bases of the junction left unmatched. Germline values: CDR1 MNHEY, CDR2 SMNVEV (reference sequence). This CDR3 is 15 amino acids long. The CDR3 DNA reads TGTGCCAGCTTCAGACAGGGGGCCAGCACAGATACGCAGTATTTT. It translates to CASFRQGASTDTQYF.

This clone has just a few counts. The rearrangement links TRBV4-2 to TRBJ1-1, with 10 bases aligning to TRBD1. V trimming: 2 bases; J trimming: 5 bases; junction bases outside the gene matches: 5. The CDR3 is made up of 15 amino acids. Looked up from germline, CDR1 is LGHNA and CDR2 is YNFKEQ. CDR3 in DNA: TGTGCCAGCAGCCAACCGGGACAGGGGACTACTGAAGCTTTCTTT. This gives the protein CASSQPGQGTTEAFF.

V usage is TRBV5-8 and J usage is TRBJ2-7; TRBD2 is a possible D gene (6 bases). The CDR3 is 17 amino acids. Germline CDR1 is SGHTS and CDR2 is YDEGEE. V shed 4 bases and J shed 0 bases, with 20 bases lying between them. CDR3: CASSVGLAYSLSYEQYF. CDR3 DNA: TGTGCCAGCAGCGTGGGACTGGCCTACTCCCTCTCCTACGAGCAGTACTTC.

The chain couples TRBV5-4 to TRBJ1-1; TRBD1 is a possible D gene (5 bases). V was shortened by 7 bases and J by 4 bases, with 14 bases between the two germline ends. The CDR3 extends over 13 amino acids. CDR1 SGHNT and CDR2 YYREEE come from the germline V gene (reference sequence). The CDR3, as DNA: TGTGCCAGCGGGGACTGGTCGGGCACTGAAGCTTTCTTT. Translating gives CASGDWSGTEAFF.

This chain links TRBV7-3 with TRBJ1-1; D unclear. Germline V lookup: CDR1 SGHTA, CDR2 FQGTGA. This CDR3 is built from 15 residues. Trimming cost V 2 bases and J 0 bases, with 10 bases left between them. The DNA of the CDR3 is TGTGCCAGCAGCTTATTGCCGGGGATGAACACTGAAGCTTTCTTT. It translates to CASSLLPGMNTEAFF.

This clone was seen only a few times. The CDR3 sequence: CASSVDRVFDEQYF. CDR3 DNA sequence: TGTGCCAGCAGCGTAGACAGGGTGTTTGACGAGCAGTACTTC. The chain links TRBV11-1 to TRBJ2-7; TRBD1 matches at 7 bases. The junction had 9 bases not matched to a gene; V was cut back by 5 bases and J by 5 bases. This CDR3 region has 14 residues. The germline V gene encodes CDR1 SGHAT and CDR2 FQDESV (reference sequence).

The chain has TRBV6-4 and TRBJ1-1; no definite D call. Germline V gene sequence: CDR1 MRHNA, CDR2 SNTAGT. The CDR3 runs to 13 residues. V lost 3 bases and J lost 0, with 5 bases in between. The CDR3 nucleotides are TGTGCCAGCAGTGAGGAGGTGAACACTGAAGCTTTCTTT. It specifies CASSEEVNTEAFF.

This clone was seen a few times. The rearrangement uses TRBV6-4 and TRBJ2-1; 7 bases are shared with TRBD2. The germline gives CDR1 MRHNA, CDR2 SNTAGT. Trimming at V came to 9 bases and at J to 6 bases, leaving 11 bases not matched to a gene. This CDR3 region has 14 residues. The CDR3 coding sequence is TGTGCCAGTGCGATGGCGGGAGATGTCAATGAGCAGTTCTTC. Residues: CASAMAGDVNEQFF.

The CDR3 spells CASSQSDSSYEQYF. The CDR3 nucleotides are TGTGCCAGCAGCCAATCGGACAGTTCCTACGAGCAGTACTTC. V is TRBV4-2 and J is TRBJ2-7, with D possibly TRBD1 on 6 matching bases. CDR1 is LGHNA and CDR2 is YNFKEQ in the germline V gene. The CDR3 is 14 residues long. Trimming removed 2 bases at V and 1 base at J, with 9 bases between.

The rearrangement joins TRBV9 to TRBJ2-1, with TRBD2 matching 7 bases. V lost 3 bases, J lost 8 bases, and 11 bases stayed unmatched. The CDR3 runs to 15 residues. Per the germline V gene, CDR1 is SGDLS and CDR2 is YYNGEE. CDR3 loop: CASSAIREGPHEQFF. CDR3 sequence (DNA): TGTGCCAGCAGCGCTATCAGGGAGGGCCCTCATGAGCAGTTCTTC.

The chain is built from TRBV4-2 and TRBJ1-4, with D unclear. CDR3 length: 12 residues. Germline lookup yields CDR1 LGHNA and CDR2 YNFKEQ. V lost 0 bases, J lost 12 bases, and 8 bases lay in between. CDR3 in DNA: TGTGCCAGCAGCCAAGATGAGACCGAACTGTTTTTT. It specifies CASSQDETELFF.

V gene TRBV4-3 combines with J gene TRBJ1-1; perhaps TRBD1 as D (5 bases). Germline lookup yields CDR1 LGHNA and CDR2 YSLEER. The CDR3 loop spans 14 amino acids. The V gene lost 0 bases and the J gene lost 3 bases, with 8 bases spanning the gap. In DNA, the CDR3 is TGCGCCAGCAGCCAAGACGGCAGGGACACTGAAGCTTTCTTT. It encodes CASSQDGRDTEAFF.

This clone was found once. The rearrangement joins TRBV11-1 to TRBJ2-3; D is undetermined. This CDR3 comprises 15 residues. The V end was cut by 3 bases, the J end by 1 base, with 11 bases between. CDR1 SGHAT and CDR2 FQDESV come from the germline V gene (reference sequence). Written as DNA, the CDR3 is TGTGCCAGCAGCTTGGTGGGATCCGGCACAGATACGCAGTATTTT. It codes for CASSLVGSGTDTQYF.

This chain uses TRBV2 with TRBJ1-2; D call uncertain. Germline V gene lookup returns CDR1 SNHLY and CDR2 FYNNEI. The ends were cut back, 4 bases at V and 8 bases at J, with 11 bases in the middle. This CDR3 is built from 12 residues. The CDR3 nucleotides read TGTGCCAGCAGTGGGGATACAAAAGGCTACACCTTC. This sequence encodes CASSGDTKGYTF. Supplemented by reference TRBV2 and TRBJ1-2, the full variable domain reads EPEVTQTPSHQVTQMGQEVILRCVPISNHLYFYWYRQILGQKVEFLVSFYNNEISEKSEIFDDQFSVERPDGSNFTLKIRSTKLEDSAMYFCASSGDTKGYTFGSGTRLTVV.

The chain couples TRBV29-1 to TRBJ2-7; D not certain. Germline V gives CDR1 SQVTM, CDR2 ANQGSEA. The CDR3 covers 13 residues. V was cut by 1 base and J by 0 bases, with 7 bases left in between. CDR3 DNA sequence: TGCAGCGTTGAAGTAAACAGCTCCTACGAGCAGTACTTC. Encoded protein: CSVEVNSSYEQYF.

This clone was found a few times. The chain links TRBV24-1 to TRBJ1-2; D remains unclear. V dropped 7 bases and J dropped 1 base, with 9 bases sitting between them. Germline assignment: CDR1 KGHDR and CDR2 SFDVKD. The CDR3 is 13 amino acids. CDR3 sequence (DNA): TGTGCCACCAGCGAGGGAAGTAACTATGGCTACACCTTC. Amino acids: CATSEGSNYGYTF.

This clone appeared once. The chain recombines TRBV18 with TRBJ1-2; D is unclear. Between the trimmed V and J ends, which lost 0 bases and 4 bases, there was a span of 15 bases. CDR3 length equals 16 residues. The germline gives CDR1 KGHSH, CDR2 LQKENI. The CDR3 nucleotides are TGTGCCAGCTCACCACCCCAACGGGTCCTACTCTATGGCTACACCTTC. Residues: CASSPPQRVLLYGYTF. Variable domain in full (rest from reference TRBV18 and TRBJ1-2): NAGVMQNPRHLVRRRGQEARLRCSPMKGHSHVYWYRQLPEEGLKFMVYLQKENIIDESGMPKERFSAEFPKEGPSILRIQQVVRGDSAAYFCASSPPQRVLLYGYTFGSGTRLTVV.

V is TRBV27 and J is TRBJ1-1; perhaps TRBD1 as D (5 bases). Trimming cost V 8 bases and J 5 bases, with 18 bases left between them. This CDR3 contains 14 residues. In germline, CDR1 is MNHEY, CDR2 SMNVEV (reference sequence). The CDR3 coding sequence is TGTGCCAGCGGTGCGGGGTCAGGGCGAACTGAAGCTTTCTTT. Protein sequence: CASGAGSGRTEAFF.

The chain carries TRBV3-1 (or the pseudogene TRBV3-2) and TRBJ1-1, with D possibly being TRBD1 (5 bases). Per the germline V gene, CDR1 is LGHDT and CDR2 is YNNKEL (reference sequence). The CDR3 extends over 18 amino acids. The V and J ends lost 1 base and 4 bases respectively, with 22 bases between them. Written as DNA, the CDR3 is TGTGCCAGCAGCCAAGGTTTTAGTATTAGGGGTGGGTTCACTGAAGCTTTCTTT. This translates into CASSQGFSIRGGFTEAFF.

This sequence joins TRBV5-1 and TRBJ2-3, with 9 bases aligning to TRBD1. V was clipped by 4 bases and J by 3 bases; unmatched bases: 6. This CDR3 is built from 15 residues. Looked up from germline, CDR1 is SGHRS and CDR2 is YFSETQ. CDR3 region: CASSPGQGKTDTQYF. Here the CDR3 DNA reads TGCGCCAGCAGCCCAGGACAGGGGAAAACAGATACGCAGTATTTT. The full variable domain, in which reference TRBV5-1 and TRBJ2-3 provide the parts outside the CDR3, is KAGVTQTPRYLIKTRGQQVTLSCSPISGHRSVSWYQQTPGQGLQFLFEYFSETQRNKGNFPGRFSGRQFSNSRSEMNVSTLELGDSALYLCASSPGQGKTDTQYFGPGTRLTVL.

This chain links TRBV7-8 with TRBJ1-1; no reliable D call. Trimming left V 4 bases short and J 7 bases short, with 13 bases between. Per germline, CDR1 SGHVS and CDR2 FQNEAQ. The CDR3 covers 13 residues. The CDR3 region has the DNA TGTGCCAGCAGCTCCATGTGGGCGGTTGAAGCTTTCTTT. Protein product: CASSSMWAVEAFF.

Comment on this clone: The junction shows a germline mismatch at one end, possibly a read error. The chain recombines TRBV10-3 with TRBJ1-2, with 8 positions matching TRBD1. The CDR3 is made up of 11 amino acids. The V gene's germline CDR1 is ENHRY and CDR2 SYGVKD. The CDR3 bases are TGTGCCATCAGTGAGGGGGACAGGCCTTTCTTC. This encodes CAISEGDRPFF.

The chain has TRBV5-1 and TRBJ1-1, with TRBD1 matching over 7 bases. This CDR3 is 14 amino acids long. Germline CDR1 SGHRS, CDR2 YFSETQ. Germline trimming cut 4 bases from V and 1 base from J; bases unmatched to any gene: 4. The CDR3 DNA follows: TGCGCCAGCAGCGCTACAGGGGCGAACACTGAAGCTTTCTTT. It codes for CASSATGANTEAFF.

The chain carries TRBV19 and TRBJ1-3; no definite D call. Germline CDR1 LNHDA, CDR2 SQIVND (reference sequence). The V and J ends lost 7 bases and 0 bases respectively, with 10 bases between them. The CDR3 has 14 amino acids. The CDR3 DNA is TGTGCCAGTACCCCCGTGGCCTCTGGAAACACCATATATTTT. Its translation: CASTPVASGNTIYF.

The chain recombines TRBV2 with TRBJ1-5, with 7 bases lining up with TRBD1. The CDR3 loop spans 15 amino acids. J lost 5 bases, V lost 2 bases, and 6 bases had no gene match. Germline V gene data show CDR1 as SNHLY and CDR2 as FYNNEI. The CDR3 is CASSEWLQGDQPQHF. The DNA for the CDR3 is TGTGCCAGCAGTGAATGGCTCCAGGGGGATCAGCCCCAGCATTTT.

This sequence joins TRBV18 and TRBJ1-4; the D is unclear. The V gene's germline CDR1 is KGHSH and CDR2 LQKENI. This CDR3 contains 13 residues. V lost 3 bases to trimming and J lost 6 bases, with 8 bases between them. DNA of the CDR3: TGTGCCAGCTCACCCGGAGTTGATGAAAAACTGTTTTTT. Amino acid sequence: CASSPGVDEKLFF.

The chain couples TRBV7-8 to TRBJ1-4; no clear D. V dropped 2 bases and J dropped 5 bases, with 9 bases sitting between them. Germline-derived CDR1 and CDR2 are SGHVS and FQNEAQ. The CDR3 has 14 amino acids. Here the CDR3 reads CASSLNSRNEKLFF. DNA of the CDR3: TGTGCCAGCAGCTTAAACAGCCGAAATGAAAAACTGTTTTTT. Combining the CDR3 with reference TRBV7-8 and TRBJ1-4 gives the whole variable domain GAGVSQSPRYKVAKRGQDVALRCDPISGHVSLFWYQQALGQGPEFLTYFQNEAQLDKSGLPSDRFFAERPEGSVSTLKIQRTQQEDSAVYLCASSLNSRNEKLFFGSGTQLSVL.

Ten or more counts support this clone. The chain couples TRBV9 to TRBJ2-7, with D perhaps matching TRBD1 (6 bases). V was shortened by 4 bases and J by 3 bases, with 14 bases between the two germline ends. The CDR3 length is 14 residues. CDR1 is SGDLS, CDR2 YYNGEE, per germline. The CDR3 nucleotides read TGTGCCAGCAGCATAGGGACACCCGGCTACGAGCAGTACTTC. This sequence encodes CASSIGTPGYEQYF.